One and the same sample provided the 6 T cell receptor beta chains below, sequenced in a study of blood T cell repertoires in COVID-19. Generated by immunoSEQ multiplex PCR, the TCRdb table keeps only in-frame clones and is missing some. The sample includes 55,000 to 75,000 clones, 80% seen only once; the top ten take about 20%. Sample: peripheral blood. All receptors derive from a man in his 70s who had recovered from COVID-19.

This clone was detected only a few times. The chain uses TRBV7-2 and TRBJ2-2, with D tentatively TRBD2 (5 bases). The V gene lost 5 bases and the J gene lost 0 bases, with 13 bases spanning the gap. Germline CDR1 is SGHTA and CDR2 is FQGNSA. CDR3 length: 16 amino acids. The CDR3 coding sequence is TGTGCCAGCAGCGCCAACCTAGCAGCGAACACCGGGGAGCTGTTTTTT. Translating gives CASSANLAANTGELFF. Full variable domain (remainder filled in from reference TRBV7-2 and TRBJ2-2): GAGVSQSPSNKVTEKGKDVELRCDPISGHTALYWYRQSLGQGLEFLIYFQGNSAPDKSGLPSDRFSAERTGGSVSTLTIQRTQQEDSAVYLCASSANLAANTGELFFGEGSRLTVL.

In this sample, this clone turned up a few times. This sequence joins TRBV7-2 and TRBJ1-1; D might be TRBD1 (6 bases). The germline V gene encodes CDR1 SGHTA and CDR2 FQGNSA. The CDR3 runs 13 residues. Trimming left V 5 bases short and J 7 bases short, with 14 bases between. The CDR3 region has the DNA TGTGCCAGCAGCCCACAAGCAGGGGTTGAAGCTTTCTTT. This translates into CASSPQAGVEAFF.

The rearrangement links TRBV11-2 to TRBJ2-7; D uncertain. CDR1 and CDR2 from the germline V gene are SGHAT and FQNNGV. CDR3 length equals 14 residues. The V end was cut by 0 bases, the J end by 7 bases, with 13 bases between. CDR3 in amino acids: CASSLDSPRREQYF. The CDR3 DNA sequence: TGTGCCAGCAGCTTAGACTCCCCTAGAAGAGAGCAGTACTTC.

The rearrangement links TRBV4-3 to TRBJ2-7, with TRBD2 matching 8 bases. The CDR3 is 17 amino acids. V lost 0 bases and J lost 5; bases outside the gene matches: 12. CDR1 LGHNA and CDR2 YSLEER come from the germline V gene. CDR3 protein: CASSQDGGASGFNEQYF. The CDR3 DNA reads TGCGCCAGCAGCCAAGATGGTGGCGCTAGCGGGTTCAACGAGCAGTACTTC.

The gene calls are TRBV27 and TRBJ2-6; weak D call: TRBD1 (6 bases). V lost 7 bases and J lost 0, with 16 bases in between. This CDR3 spans 17 amino acids. The V gene's germline CDR1 is MNHEY and CDR2 SMNVEV (reference sequence). The CDR3 DNA is TGTGCCAGCACAGCCAGGGGCCTAGACTCTGGGGCCAACGTCCTGACTTTC. It encodes CASTARGLDSGANVLTF.

The chain links TRBV27 to TRBJ2-4; 8 bases align to TRBD2. Germline CDR1 reads MNHEY; CDR2 reads SMNVEV (reference sequence). The junction had 13 bases not matched to a gene; V was cut back by 2 bases and J by 7 bases. The CDR3 extends over 17 amino acids. The CDR3 spells CASSLAAGGSLGNIQYF. The DNA of the CDR3 is TGTGCCAGCAGTTTAGCGGCGGGAGGTAGTCTCGGGAACATTCAGTACTTC.